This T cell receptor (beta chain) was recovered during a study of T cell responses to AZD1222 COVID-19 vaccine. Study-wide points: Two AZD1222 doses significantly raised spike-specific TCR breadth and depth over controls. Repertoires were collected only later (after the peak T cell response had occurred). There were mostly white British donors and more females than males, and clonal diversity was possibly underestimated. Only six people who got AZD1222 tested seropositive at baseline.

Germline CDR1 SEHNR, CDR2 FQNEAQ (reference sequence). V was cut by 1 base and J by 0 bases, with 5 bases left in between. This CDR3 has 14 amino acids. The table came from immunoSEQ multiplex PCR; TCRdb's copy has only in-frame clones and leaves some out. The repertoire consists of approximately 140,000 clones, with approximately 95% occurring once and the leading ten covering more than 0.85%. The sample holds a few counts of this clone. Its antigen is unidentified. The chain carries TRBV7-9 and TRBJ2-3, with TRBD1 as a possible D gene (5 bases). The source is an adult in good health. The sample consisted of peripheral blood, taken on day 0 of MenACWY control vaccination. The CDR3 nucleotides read TGTGCCAGCAGCTTAGAGGGGAGCACAGATACGCAGTATTTT. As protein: CASSLEGSTDTQYF.